This record looks at one T cell receptor beta chain sequence and its context. What it recognizes is unknown. A couple of CD3G-deficient patients had more severe autoimmunity; all had some. Patients, 2 to 39 years old, had expanded memory T-cell proportions. Regulatory (CD25-high CD127-low) and conventional (CD25-low CD127-high) CD4+ T cells were sorted separately. The sample is drawn from a study of regulatory T cells. With 3 bases clipped from V and 8 bases from J, the junction kept 6 bases outside the gene matches. This CDR3 is 15 amino acids long. Germline loops: CDR1 SGHRS, CDR2 YFSETQ. Amplification used 52 TRBV primers and 13 TRBJ primers. Profiled with immunoSEQ multiplex PCR; TCRdb holds only in-frame clones, not every one. Of tens of thousands of clones listed, about 90% are singletons. Study outcomes and limitations: Patient repertoires had restricted TRB V-J pairs and skewed V and J usage, most in Tregs. In CD3G-deficient patients, conventional CD4+ T cells were enriched for hydrophobic CDR3 residues at positions 6 and 7.

Sequencing was done on a sample of conventional CD4+ T cells sorted from blood. This TCR derives from a person under 30 with CD3G deficiency. This chain joins TRBV5-1 and TRBJ2-1, with TRBD2 identical over 12 bases. The CDR3 region has the DNA TGCGCCAGCAGCTCCCTAGCGGGAGGGCCGCATGAGCAGTTCTTC. It yields the protein CASSSLAGGPHEQFF. The full variable domain, completed using reference TRBV5-1 and TRBJ2-1, is KAGVTQTPRYLIKTRGQQVTLSCSPISGHRSVSWYQQTPGQGLQFLFEYFSETQRNKGNFPGRFSGRQFSNSRSEMNVSTLELGDSALYLCASSSLAGGPHEQFFGPGTRLTVL.